Listed here are 22 T cell receptor beta chains from one sample, sequenced in a study of blood T cell repertoires in COVID-19. Libraries were prepared by immunoSEQ multiplex PCR; TCRdb keeps only in-frame clonotypes and omits some of them. The sample shows almost 50,000 clones, around 68% of them seen only once. The sample comprised peripheral blood. These receptors all come from a woman in her sixties or seventies with acute or convalescent COVID-19.

This clone was picked up one time. The chain joins TRBV28 to TRBJ2-3; D remains ambiguous. Germline CDR1 and CDR2: MDHEN and SYDVKM. V was cut by 7 bases and J by 7 bases, with 15 bases left in between. This CDR3 is 13 amino acids long. The CDR3 DNA reads as TGTGCCAGCAAACTAACCCGGTCGTATACGCAGTATTTT. It encodes CASKLTRSYTQYF.

This chain joins TRBV3-1 (or the pseudogene TRBV3-2) and TRBJ1-3; no firm D call. Germline V gives CDR1 LGHDT, CDR2 YNNKEL (reference sequence). V was cut by 4 bases and J by 4 bases, with 5 bases left in between. CDR3 length: 12 amino acids. The CDR3 DNA is TGTGCCAGCAGCCGCCGGGGAAACACCATATATTTT. Its protein is CASSRRGNTIYF.

V gene TRBV3-1 (or the pseudogene TRBV3-2) combines with J gene TRBJ2-7; TRBD1 matches 10 bases. Unmatched junction bases numbered 12, after V lost 0 bases and J lost 1 base. CDR1 LGHDT and CDR2 YNNKEL come from the germline V gene (reference sequence). There are 19 residues in the CDR3. The CDR3 loop reads CASSQDQNFWDRGSYEQYF. The CDR3 DNA follows: TGTGCCAGCAGCCAAGATCAAAATTTCTGGGACAGGGGTTCCTACGAGCAGTACTTC.

The rearrangement links TRBV7-2 to TRBJ2-2; no clear D. Per germline, CDR1 SGHTA and CDR2 FQGNSA. The V end lost 2 bases, the J end lost 6 bases, and 4 bases lay between the germline ends. This CDR3 contains 12 residues. The CDR3 spells CASSLYAGELFF. The DNA of the CDR3 is TGTGCCAGCAGCTTATATGCCGGGGAGCTGTTTTTT.

This clone has a single count. CDR3 sequence: CASSLVASGRGGETQYF. As DNA, the CDR3 is TGTGCCAGCAGCTTAGTAGCTAGCGGGAGAGGGGGGGAGACCCAGTACTTC. This chain joins TRBV7-2 and TRBJ2-5; TRBD2 agrees at 10 bases. The CDR3 runs to 17 residues. Germline CDR1 SGHTA, CDR2 FQGNSA. V dropped 1 base and J dropped 5; count of bases not matched to a gene: 10.

The chain is built from TRBV28 and TRBJ1-4; weak D call: TRBD1 (5 bases). Trimming removed 6 bases from V and 5 bases from J, with 7 bases in between. Germline-derived CDR1 and CDR2 are MDHEN and SYDVKM. There are 12 residues in the CDR3. CDR3 protein: CASRSGNEKLFF. The CDR3 DNA sequence: TGTGCCAGCAGATCAGGGAATGAAAAACTGTTTTTT. Using reference TRBV28 and TRBJ1-4 for the parts outside the CDR3, the full variable domain is DVKVTQSSRYLVKRTGEKVFLECVQDMDHENMFWYRQDPGLGLRLIYFSYDVKMKEKGDIPEGYSVSREKKERFSLILESASTNQTSMYLCASRSGNEKLFFGSGTQLSVL.

The chain carries TRBV21-1 and TRBJ2-7; the table's D gene call, TRBD1, was not cross checked with the DNA. TRBV21-1 corresponds to a pseudogene. The CDR3 runs to 17 residues. The CDR3 DNA reads as TGTGCCAGCAGCAAAGCATGGAACTCCGAACCAGGGGACGAGCAGTACTTC. It codes for CASSKAWNSEPGDEQYF.

This clone appeared a few times. This chain connects TRBV4-1 to TRBJ2-7; D is undetermined. Germline CDR1 and CDR2: MGHRA and YSYEKL. The CDR3 is 15 residues long. Trimming pared 1 base from V and 2 bases from J, leaving 12 bases between. Here the CDR3 DNA reads TGCGCCAGCAGCCAAGTTTCCGTACAGACCTACGAGCAGTACTTC. It encodes CASSQVSVQTYEQYF.

The sample holds a few counts of this clone. Mismatch with germline at one junction end may stem from a read error. V usage is TRBV13 and J usage is TRBJ2-1, with 9 bases lining up with TRBD2. In germline, CDR1 is PRHDT, CDR2 FYEKMQ (reference sequence). The CDR3 runs to 14 residues. The CDR3 reads CASSVGGRVDEQFF. The CDR3 nucleotides are TGTGCCAGCAGCGTAGGCGGGAGGGTAGATGAGCAGTTCTTC.

This clone was seen more than once but under ten times. This chain joins TRBV3-1 (or the pseudogene TRBV3-2) and TRBJ1-4, with 7 bases aligning to TRBD1. The CDR3 loop spans 16 amino acids. V shed 2 bases and J 3 bases; nucleotides not matched to a gene: 6. CDR1 LGHDT and CDR2 YNNKEL come from the germline V gene (reference sequence). CDR3 in amino acids: CASSQTPGTANEKLFF. The CDR3, as DNA: TGTGCCAGCAGCCAAACCCCCGGGACAGCTAATGAAAAACTGTTTTTT.

This rearrangement joins TRBV7-2 to TRBJ1-2, with a possible D match to TRBD1 (5 bases). Germline V gives CDR1 SGHTA, CDR2 FQGNSA. CDR3 length equals 14 residues. The V gene lost 5 bases and the J gene lost 2 bases, with 12 bases spanning the gap. This CDR3 is CASSLQASNYGYTF. CDR3 DNA: TGTGCCAGCAGCCTACAGGCCTCCAACTATGGCTACACCTTC.

V usage is TRBV7-6 and J usage is TRBJ2-1, with a weak D call TRBD2 (6 bases). This CDR3 has 15 amino acids. V shed 0 bases and J shed 4 bases, with 10 bases lying between them. Germline CDR1 reads SGHVS; CDR2 reads FNYEAQ. This chain's CDR3 is CASSLASGQYNEQFF. The CDR3 coding sequence is TGTGCCAGCAGCTTAGCGAGCGGGCAGTACAATGAGCAGTTCTTC.

This chain joins TRBV19 and TRBJ1-2, with 12 bases that match TRBD1. Per the germline V gene, CDR1 is LNHDA and CDR2 is SQIVND (reference sequence). The V segment lost 7 bases and the J segment 1 base; nucleotides outside the gene matches: 19. This CDR3 has 20 residues. The CDR3 DNA reads TGTGCCAGTACCCCCCTCATCTCACGGGACAGGGGGCGTTTTAACTATGGCTACACCTTC. The encoded protein is CASTPLISRDRGRFNYGYTF. Complete variable domain (other parts from reference TRBV19 and TRBJ1-2): DGGITQSPKYLFRKEGQNVTLSCEQNLNHDAMYWYRQDPGQGLRLIYYSQIVNDFQKGDIAEGYSVSREKKESFPLTVTSAQKNPTAFYLCASTPLISRDRGRFNYGYTFGSGTRLTVV.

This clone counts as medium-sized. The gene calls are TRBV10-2 and TRBJ2-3, with D possibly matching TRBD2 (6 bases). The CDR3 covers 14 residues. CDR1 is WSHSY, CDR2 SAAADI, per germline. V was clipped by 3 bases and J by 7 bases, with 14 bases between them. The CDR3 bases are TGCGCCAGCAGTGATGCCGGGGGTCGATATACGCAGTATTTT. Translated, it gives CASSDAGGRYTQYF.

The CDR3, as DNA: TGTGCCAGCAGTTTATATAAGAACACTGAAGCTTTCTTT. Protein: CASSLYKNTEAFF. The chain uses TRBV27 and TRBJ1-1; no definite D call. The CDR3 is 13 residues long. The germline V and J ends were trimmed by 1 base and 1 base, with 4 bases remaining between them. Germline V gene lookup returns CDR1 MNHEY and CDR2 SMNVEV (reference sequence).

V usage is TRBV7-2 and J usage is TRBJ2-1; 7 nucleotides agree with TRBD2. Germline values: CDR1 SGHTA, CDR2 FQGNSA. This CDR3 contains 15 residues. V gave up 1 base and J gave up 4 bases; unmatched junction bases: 4. The DNA for the CDR3 is TGTGCCAGCAGCTTAGGCGGGGGAGGGTACAATGAGCAGTTCTTC. It codes for CASSLGGGGYNEQFF.

V usage is TRBV6-5 and J usage is TRBJ2-7; weak D call: TRBD2 (5 bases). Trimming cost V 7 bases and J 0 bases, with 10 bases left between them. Germline V gene lookup returns CDR1 MNHEY and CDR2 SVGAGI. This CDR3 has 13 amino acids. CDR3 protein: CASTAGNSYEQYF. The CDR3 coding sequence is TGTGCCAGCACCGCCGGGAACTCCTACGAGCAGTACTTC.

The V and J genes are TRBV2 and TRBJ2-5; 11 nucleotides match TRBD2. Germline-derived CDR1 and CDR2 are SNHLY and FYNNEI. The ends lost 4 bases at V and 2 bases at J; junction bases unmatched: 6. The CDR3 has 16 amino acids. CDR3 DNA sequence: TGTGCCAGCAGTGGTAGCGGGGGGGTTATTCAAGAGACCCAGTACTTC. Its translation: CASSGSGGVIQETQYF.

This clone is a singleton in its sample. This sequence joins TRBV19 and TRBJ1-2, with D tentatively TRBD1 (5 bases). V was clipped by 5 bases and J by 2 bases, with 15 bases between them. Germline CDR1 is LNHDA and CDR2 is SQIVND (reference sequence). The CDR3 consists of 15 residues. CDR3 in DNA: TGTGCCAGTAGTTCGGGACGGGGGTCAAACTATGGCTACACCTTC. This sequence encodes CASSSGRGSNYGYTF.

This clone turned up a few times. Within the sample, other DNA sequences also encode this same CDR3. The chain carries TRBV5-1 and TRBJ1-1; maybe TRBD1 (5 bases). This CDR3 spans 14 amino acids. Germline loops: CDR1 SGHRS, CDR2 YFSETQ. Trimming cost V 1 base and J 2 bases, with 9 bases left between them. The CDR3 protein is CASSLTGGNTEAFF. The CDR3 bases are TGCGCCAGCAGCTTGACAGGCGGAAACACTGAAGCTTTCTTT.

The J gene is TRBJ2-2, the V gene TRBV10-1, with a tentative D call TRBD1 (6 bases). Deletions cut 5 bases from V and 3 bases from J, with 13 bases between. Germline lookup yields CDR1 WNHNN and CDR2 SYGVQD (reference sequence). The CDR3 runs to 15 residues. The CDR3 protein is CASSPDSGYTGELFF. The DNA of the CDR3 is TGCGCCAGCAGTCCGGACAGTGGGTACACCGGGGAGCTGTTTTTT.

This clone occurred a few times. This sample includes further DNA sequences coding for the same CDR3. This chain uses TRBV6-1 with TRBJ1-1; D uncertain. Trimming took off 2 bases at V and 1 base at J, with 5 bases between the two ends. The CDR3 extends over 13 amino acids. CDR1 and CDR2 (germline): MNHNS, SASEGT. The CDR3 sequence is CASSERENTEAFF. The CDR3 DNA reads as TGTGCCAGCAGTGAACGGGAGAACACTGAAGCTTTCTTT.